The source of this T cell receptor beta chain is a study of shared clonotypes between healthy human individuals. Study-wide context: Plates per donor: three CD4 naive, three CD4 memory, two CD8 naive, one CD8 memory. Study-wide points: Shared across a few donors were around 5% of the naive CD4 clonotypes.

Germline assignment: CDR1 SGHTA and CDR2 FQGTGA. CDR3 size: 19 residues. Losses at the gene ends were 1 base for V and 2 bases for J; bases not matched to a gene: 7. The sorted-subset replicate PCRs were given 150 to 250 ng DNA, which is about 29,000 T cell genomes. The table came from immunoSEQ multiplex PCR; TCRdb's copy has only in-frame clones and leaves some out. This table holds under 600,000 clones, about 97% found once. Worth noting for this clone: Its matching antigen is unknown.

Sequenced input: naive CD4+ T cells sorted from blood. The subset was: CD45RA+ positively selected. The chain joins TRBV7-3 to TRBJ2-1; 14 bases line up with TRBD2. The clonotype originates from a woman aged 25 to 39 in good health. The CDR3 DNA reads TGTGCCAGCAGCTTAATCGGGACTAGCGGGAGTGGGGCCTACAATGAGCAGTTCTTC. Its protein product is CASSLIGTSGSGAYNEQFF.